The 14 T cell receptor beta chains presented below share a single source sample, sequenced in a study of CD8 T cells in Susac syndrome. When the RNA was reverse transcribed, random hexamers were used with an input of 0.5 to 1 ug. One entry per CDR3 protein, called by TCRdb with MiXCR from the immunoSEQ multiplex PCR reads. The table shows some 99,000 distinct CDR3 sequences, with roughly 94% occurring only once. The sequenced material came from CD4+ T cells from PBMCs. The receptors here all came from a human donor with Susac syndrome.

J is TRBJ2-7 and V is TRBV11-2, with D perhaps matching TRBD1 or TRBD2 (5 bases each). V gave up 5 bases and J gave up 9 bases, with 26 bases separating them. CDR1 and CDR2 from the germline V gene are SGHAT and FQNNGV. The CDR3 consists of 16 residues. CDR3 in DNA: TGTGCCAGCAGCGCACAAGCCTTGGCAGGGAGCTCGGGGCAGTACTTC. Protein product: CASSAQALAGSSGQYF. Drawing the rest from reference TRBV11-2 and TRBJ2-7, the complete variable domain is EAGVAQSPRYKIIEKRQSVAFWCNPISGHATLYWYQQILGQGPKLLIQFQNNGVVDDSQLPKDRFSAERLKGVDSTLKIQPAKLEDSAVYLCASSAQALAGSSGQYFGPGTRLTVT.

In its sample, this clonotype was seen once. The J gene is TRBJ2-3, the V gene TRBV19; 7 bases fit TRBD1. J gave up 2 bases and V 0 bases, and 14 bases lay outside the gene matches. Germline V gene lookup returns CDR1 LNHDA and CDR2 SQIVND (reference sequence). The CDR3 contains 19 residues. CDR3 nucleotide sequence: TGTGCCAGTAGTATAGATACTGACAGGGATGGGCCTGACACAGATACGCAGTATTTT. Its translation is CASSIDTDRDGPDTDTQYF.

The J gene is TRBJ1-2, the V gene TRBV12-3 or TRBV12-4; 7 bases match TRBD1. The CDR3 loop spans 14 amino acids. The V segment lost 7 bases and the J segment 4 bases; nucleotides outside the gene matches: 9. This CDR3 reads CASTPTGSTYGYTF. CDR3 DNA sequence: TGTGCCAGCACCCCGACAGGGTCGACCTATGGCTACACCTTC.

The sample holds one count of this clonotype. This rearrangement joins TRBV9 to TRBJ1-1, with 9 bases fitting TRBD1. Germline V gives CDR1 SGDLS, CDR2 YYNGEE. Losses at the gene ends were 3 bases for V and 0 bases for J; bases not matched to a gene: 6. The CDR3 spans 16 residues. CDR3 loop: CASSAGQGPMNTEAFF. The CDR3 bases are TGTGCCAGCAGCGCTGGACAGGGGCCCATGAACACTGAAGCTTTCTTT.

The chain combines TRBV11-3 with TRBJ2-2; 11 bases are shared with TRBD1. Trimming cost V 3 bases and J 3 bases; bases outside gene matches: 6. CDR1 and CDR2 from the germline V gene are SGHNT and YENEEA. The CDR3 loop spans 17 amino acids. In DNA form, the CDR3 reads TGTGCCAGCAGCTTGGGTGCGGGACAGGGGGACACCGGGGAGCTGTTTTTT. Translation gives CASSLGAGQGDTGELFF.

The CDR3 protein is CASIPTGNTGELFF. The DNA for the CDR3 is TGCGCCAGCATCCCCACGGGGAACACCGGGGAGCTGTTTTTT. The chain has TRBV5-1 and TRBJ2-2; D remains unclear. This CDR3 has 14 residues. Germline CDR1 is SGHRS and CDR2 is YFSETQ. The V end lost 6 bases, the J end lost 1 base, and 10 bases lay between the germline ends.

This chain joins TRBV5-1 and TRBJ2-3, with 9 bases identical to TRBD2. The germline V gene has CDR1 SGHRS and CDR2 YFSETQ. V lost 2 bases, J lost 2 bases, and 3 bases stayed unmatched. The CDR3 spans 15 residues. The CDR3 loop reads CASSFASGATDTQYF. The CDR3 DNA reads as TGCGCCAGCAGCTTCGCTAGCGGGGCCACAGATACGCAGTATTTT.

The chain carries TRBV15 and TRBJ2-2, with a weak D call TRBD1 (5 bases). Germline assignment: CDR1 LNHNV and CDR2 YYDKDF (reference sequence). V lost 5 bases and J lost 1, with 11 bases in between. This CDR3 has 15 residues. CDR3 sequence reads: CATSLRTQNTGELFF. DNA of the CDR3: TGTGCCACCAGCCTCCGGACACAGAACACCGGGGAGCTGTTTTTT.

V usage is TRBV19 and J usage is TRBJ1-1; D is uncertain. Deletions cut 9 bases from V and 1 base from J, with 15 bases between. The germline CDR1 and CDR2 sequences are LNHDA and SQIVND (reference sequence). The CDR3 runs to 14 residues. The CDR3 DNA reads as TGTGCCAGCCGTCTCTTTCGGGGGAACACTGAAGCTTTCTTT. Residues: CASRLFRGNTEAFF. The full variable domain, in which reference TRBV19 and TRBJ1-1 provide the parts outside the CDR3, is DGGITQSPKYLFRKEGQNVTLSCEQNLNHDAMYWYRQDPGQGLRLIYYSQIVNDFQKGDIAEGYSVSREKKESFPLTVTSAQKNPTAFYLCASRLFRGNTEAFFGQGTRLTVV.

The V and J genes are TRBV12-3 or TRBV12-4 and TRBJ2-5; TRBD2 matches 7 bases. This CDR3 has 14 residues. V lost 7 bases and J lost 5; bases outside the gene matches: 10. The CDR3 DNA reads TGTGCCAGCACCAAGCGGGGTCCCGGGGAGACCCAGTACTTC. Protein sequence: CASTKRGPGETQYF.

On this clonotype: A read error may account for a junction end that differs from germline. The chain uses TRBV4-1 and TRBJ2-1; D gene ambiguous. The CDR3 has 11 amino acids. Germline V lookup: CDR1 MGHRA, CDR2 YSYEKL. The CDR3 DNA reads TGCGCCAGCAGCCAAGAGGGTGTGAGGCTCTTC. Translating it yields CASSQEGVRLF.

The V and J genes are TRBV27 and TRBJ1-2; 8 nucleotides align to TRBD1. CDR3 length equals 13 residues. After removal of 6 bases from V and 7 bases from J, the junction contained 7 bases not matched to a gene. Germline V gives CDR1 MNHEY, CDR2 SMNVEV (reference sequence). The CDR3 sequence is CASRGTGPRGYTF. The CDR3, as DNA: TGTGCCAGCAGGGGGACAGGCCCTCGTGGCTACACCTTC.

The J gene is TRBJ2-1, the V gene TRBV19; D possibly corresponds to TRBD2 (5 bases). The CDR3 has 10 amino acids. From germline, CDR1 is LNHDA and CDR2 SQIVND (reference sequence). V was clipped by 6 bases and J by 11 bases, with 8 bases between them. As DNA, the CDR3 is TGTGCCAGTAGAGGAGGTCAGCAGTTCTTC. Translated, it gives CASRGGQQFF.

The chain is built from TRBV6-5 and TRBJ1-1; the match to TRBD1 covers 9 bases. Unmatched junction bases numbered 3, after V lost 6 bases and J lost 1 base. Per germline, CDR1 MNHEY and CDR2 SVGAGI. This CDR3 has 14 amino acids. The CDR3 sequence is CASRGTGTNTEAFF. In DNA, the CDR3 is TGTGCCAGCAGGGGGACAGGGACGAACACTGAAGCTTTCTTT.